These 25 T cell receptor beta chains were all obtained from the same sample, sequenced in a study of T-cell memory formation after mild COVID-19. Using its own MiXCR run on the 5' RACE reads, TCRdb lists one record per CDR3 protein. There are about 560,000 distinct CDR3 sequences in the sample; over 15% occur only once, and around 11% lies in the top ten. Material: PBMCs or a T cell subset sorted from them (not recorded which). These receptor sequences come from an adult woman who had mild COVID-19 (a few samples of this study predate the infection). Cell type and time point are not known.

This clonotype was seen a handful of times. The chain links TRBV5-6 to TRBJ1-4; a possible D gene is TRBD1 (6 bases). The CDR3 is made up of 17 amino acids. Germline V gives CDR1 SGHDT, CDR2 YYEEEE. V lost 0 bases and J lost 7, with 19 bases in between. CDR3 in amino acids: CASSLGPPGGRAEKLFF. As DNA, the CDR3 is TGTGCCAGCAGCTTGGGGCCCCCCGGGGGGCGCGCTGAAAAACTGTTTTTT. The entire variable domain, with the rest obtained from reference TRBV5-6 and TRBJ1-4, is as follows: DAGVTQSPTHLIKTRGQQVTLRCSPKSGHDTVSWYQQALGQGPQFIFQYYEEEERQRGNFPDRFSGHQFPNYSSELNVNALLLGDSALYLCASSLGPPGGRAEKLFFGSGTQLSVL.

This clonotype was detected only a few times. V is TRBV19 and J is TRBJ2-2, with 10 nucleotides matching TRBD2. The V gene's germline CDR1 is LNHDA and CDR2 SQIVND (reference sequence). With V trimmed by 5 bases and J by 7 bases, 7 bases remained unmatched. This CDR3 has 15 residues. CDR3 in amino acids: CASSGSGGASGELFF. CDR3 DNA sequence: TGTGCCAGTAGTGGAAGCGGGGGGGCCAGCGGGGAGCTGTTTTTT.

This clonotype occurred once. CDR3 in amino acids: CASRPGGTYEQYF. In DNA, the CDR3 is TGTGCCAGCAGGCCAGGGGGCACCTACGAGCAGTACTTC. This chain uses TRBV6-5 with TRBJ2-7, with 8 bases lining up with TRBD1. The CDR3 contains 13 residues. CDR1 and CDR2 (germline): MNHEY, SVGAGI. J lost 2 bases, V lost 6 bases, and 3 bases had no gene match.

The chain is built from TRBV5-1 and TRBJ1-1; D is unresolved. This CDR3 has 15 residues. Germline loops: CDR1 SGHRS, CDR2 YFSETQ. Trimming took 5 bases from V and 0 from J, leaving 14 bases between them. As DNA, the CDR3 is TGCGCCAGCAGGTCTCTACTAAGGATGAACACTGAAGCTTTCTTT. Encoded protein: CASRSLLRMNTEAFF.

This clonotype was observed a few times. The chain carries TRBV7-6 and TRBJ2-2, with D perhaps given as TRBD1 or TRBD2 (5 bases each). Trimming pared 5 bases from V and 3 bases from J, leaving 10 bases between. Germline assignment: CDR1 SGHVS and CDR2 FNYEAQ. This CDR3 contains 14 residues. The CDR3 region is CASSGGSDTGELFF. In DNA form, the CDR3 reads TGTGCCAGCAGCGGGGGATCGGACACCGGGGAGCTGTTTTTT.

This rearrangement joins TRBV20-1 to TRBJ2-5; D is uncertain. This CDR3 spans 15 amino acids. V gave up 1 base and J gave up 4 bases, with 16 bases separating them. The germline CDR1 and CDR2 sequences are DFQATT and SNEGSKA (reference sequence). For the CDR3, the DNA is TGCAGTGCTAGAGCTCGGGCCCCACGGACAGAGACCCAGTACTTC. Protein product: CSARARAPRTETQYF.

V gene TRBV9 combines with J gene TRBJ1-2; a weak D match, TRBD1 (5 bases). Trimming took off 0 bases at V and 0 bases at J, with 12 bases between the two ends. The CDR3 runs to 16 residues. Germline V gene data show CDR1 as SGDLS and CDR2 as YYNGEE. The chain's CDR3 is CASSVATGGANYGYTF. CDR3 nucleotide sequence: TGTGCCAGCAGCGTAGCTACGGGGGGAGCTAACTATGGCTACACCTTC.

The CDR3: CSARDPRTGTSGRTDTQYF. Here the CDR3 DNA reads TGCAGTGCTAGAGACCCCCGTACCGGGACTAGCGGGCGCACAGATACGCAGTATTTT. The V and J genes are TRBV20-1 and TRBJ2-3; 12 bases align to TRBD2. This CDR3 contains 19 residues. The V gene end was trimmed by 0 bases and the J gene end by 1 base; junction bases not matched to a gene: 11. CDR1 is DFQATT, CDR2 SNEGSKA, per germline (reference sequence).

This clonotype has more than one count but fewer than ten. J is TRBJ2-2 and V is TRBV2; the D gene is possibly TRBD2 (6 bases). Deletions cut 3 bases from V and 7 bases from J, with 9 bases between. This CDR3 spans 13 amino acids. Germline CDR1 and CDR2: SNHLY and FYNNEI. CDR3 region: CASSDGGLGELFF. CDR3 bases: TGTGCCAGCAGTGATGGGGGACTCGGGGAGCTGTTTTTT.

This clonotype was counted ten times or more. The CDR3 sequence: CASSQERTLYNEQFF. The CDR3 nucleotides read TGTGCCAGCAGCCAAGAACGGACCCTTTACAATGAGCAGTTCTTC. The rearrangement joins TRBV3-1 to TRBJ2-1; D unclear. V was shortened by 0 bases and J by 4 bases, with 10 bases between the two germline ends. The CDR3 has 15 residues. From germline, CDR1 is LGHDT and CDR2 YNNKEL (reference sequence).

The chain couples TRBV12-3 or TRBV12-4 to TRBJ1-5; 9 positions match TRBD1. Unmatched junction bases numbered 9, after V lost 5 bases and J lost 7 bases. This CDR3 is built from 15 residues. The CDR3 spells CASSALTGGNQPQHF. In nucleotides, the CDR3 is TGTGCCAGCAGTGCCCTGACAGGGGGAAACCAGCCCCAGCATTTT.

This clonotype was observed a few times. The V call is TRBV5-6, the J call TRBJ1-1; 8 bases agree with TRBD1. The CDR3 totals 15 residues. Germline V gene data show CDR1 as SGHDT and CDR2 as YYEEEE. Trimming cost V 2 bases and J 4 bases; bases outside gene matches: 7. The CDR3 region is CASSFQGASVTEAFF. The CDR3 region has the DNA TGTGCCAGCAGCTTTCAGGGGGCTTCTGTCACTGAAGCTTTCTTT.

This clonotype has only a few counts. V gene TRBV19 combines with J gene TRBJ1-1; maybe TRBD1 (6 bases). In germline, CDR1 is LNHDA, CDR2 SQIVND (reference sequence). CDR3 size: 13 residues. V was pared by 1 base and J by 8 bases, with 11 bases between. CDR3 sequence: CASSIALGTEAFF. CDR3 nucleotides: TGTGCCAGTAGTATAGCCCTCGGGACAGAAGCTTTCTTT.

This clonotype was counted at least ten times. This chain joins TRBV4-3 and TRBJ2-2, with TRBD2 identical over 14 bases. The CDR3 is 20 residues long. The germline V gene encodes CDR1 LGHNA and CDR2 YSLEER. J gave up 3 bases and V 0 bases, and 9 bases lay outside the gene matches. CDR3 DNA: TGCGCCAGCAGCCAAGAGGGACTAGCGGGAGTATTGGGGGACACCGGGGAGCTGTTTTTT. Its translation is CASSQEGLAGVLGDTGELFF.

V usage is TRBV7-3 and J usage is TRBJ1-1; 9 bases fit TRBD1. V shed 4 bases, J shed 3 bases, and the junction held 3 bases outside the gene matches. CDR1 and CDR2 (germline): SGHTA, FQGTGA. The CDR3 contains 14 residues. This chain's CDR3 is CASSSGQGDTEAFF. The CDR3 DNA is TGTGCCAGCAGCTCGGGACAGGGTGACACTGAAGCTTTCTTT.

The gene calls are TRBV11-3 and TRBJ2-5; D unclear. The germline gives CDR1 SGHNT, CDR2 YENEEA. Trimming took off 0 bases at V and 7 bases at J, with 9 bases between the two ends. The CDR3 runs 13 residues. CDR3 amino acids: CASSLDRRRTQYF. The CDR3 coding sequence is TGTGCCAGCAGCTTAGATCGGAGAAGGACCCAGTACTTC.

V gene TRBV20-1 combines with J gene TRBJ2-1, with a tentative D call TRBD2 (5 bases). V lost 0 bases and J 3 bases, leaving 15 bases between the germline ends. CDR1 and CDR2 (germline): DFQATT, SNEGSKA (reference sequence). This CDR3 has 16 amino acids. This CDR3 is CSAREWESLRYNEQFF. In nucleotides, the CDR3 is TGCAGTGCTAGAGAATGGGAGAGCCTTCGCTACAATGAGCAGTTCTTC.

This clonotype occurred a few times. The chain links TRBV20-1 to TRBJ1-2; 9 bases are shared with TRBD1. The CDR3 is 13 amino acids. Germline V gene sequence: CDR1 DFQATT, CDR2 SNEGSKA (reference sequence). The J segment lost 3 bases and the V segment lost 5 bases, leaving 4 bases of the junction unmatched. The CDR3 spells CSAPGQGHYGYTF. The CDR3 DNA sequence: TGCAGTGCTCCGGGACAGGGACACTATGGCTACACCTTC.

This clonotype was seen repeatedly, ten times or more. This chain connects TRBV5-1 to TRBJ2-7; D not resolved. Germline V CDR1 and CDR2: SGHRS, YFSETQ. This CDR3 has 16 amino acids. V was pared by 0 bases and J by 2 bases, with 15 bases between. CDR3 sequence: CASSLGWPDGTYEQYF. CDR3 bases: TGCGCCAGCAGCTTGGGTTGGCCGGATGGAACCTACGAGCAGTACTTC.

This clonotype was detected only a few times. The V call is TRBV24-1, the J call TRBJ2-6; D remains unclear. Germline V gene lookup returns CDR1 KGHDR and CDR2 SFDVKD. The CDR3 is 17 residues long. Deletions cut 4 bases from V and 2 bases from J, with 14 bases between. CDR3 DNA sequence: TGTGCCACCAGTGACTCCAAATGGCAGCCTGGGGCCAACGTCCTGACTTTC. It encodes CATSDSKWQPGANVLTF.

The chain uses TRBV7-2 and TRBJ1-1; TRBD1 might be the D (6 bases). CDR3 length: 13 residues. Per germline, CDR1 SGHTA and CDR2 FQGNSA. Trimming cost V 10 bases and J 4 bases, with 16 bases left between them. CDR3 bases: TGTGCCACCGGATGGGGGGGCTCCACTGAAGCTTTCTTT. It specifies CATGWGGSTEAFF.

This clonotype was seen a few times. The chain combines TRBV4-1 with TRBJ2-3; TRBD2 matches 8 bases. V lost 2 bases to trimming and J lost 4 bases; unmatched junction nucleotides: 5. CDR1 and CDR2 (germline): MGHRA, YSYEKL. The CDR3 length is 15 residues. The CDR3 DNA is TGCGCCAGCAGCCAAAGCGGACTAGCCCCAGATACGCAGTATTTT. Amino acid sequence: CASSQSGLAPDTQYF.

This clonotype was seen more than once but under ten times. The gene calls are TRBV5-4 and TRBJ1-4, with 9 bases matching TRBD1. Per the germline V gene, CDR1 is SGHNT and CDR2 is YYREEE (reference sequence). This CDR3 region has 15 residues. V shed 4 bases, J shed 3 bases, and the junction held 4 bases outside the gene matches. CDR3 sequence: CASSQQGAANEKLFF. In DNA, the CDR3 is TGTGCCAGCAGCCAACAGGGGGCGGCTAATGAAAAACTGTTTTTT.

The chain carries TRBV5-1 and TRBJ2-5, with 7 bases matching TRBD2. Germline lookup yields CDR1 SGHRS and CDR2 YFSETQ. The CDR3 has 12 amino acids. V lost 6 bases, J lost 3 bases, and 2 bases stayed unmatched. The CDR3 loop reads CASKLAEETQYF. The CDR3 DNA is TGCGCCAGCAAGCTAGCGGAAGAGACCCAGTACTTC.

The DNA of the CDR3 is TGCAGTGCTAGAGATTGGGGGGCTAGCGGATACAATGAGCAGTTCTTC. Its translation is CSARDWGASGYNEQFF. The chain recombines TRBV20-1 with TRBJ2-1; D is possibly TRBD2 (7 bases). Germline loops: CDR1 DFQATT, CDR2 SNEGSKA (reference sequence). V lost 0 bases and J lost 4, with 16 bases in between. This CDR3 is built from 16 residues.